Described below is a single TCR beta chain sequence and its context. Its target is not known. The sample originates from a study of Graves' ophthalmopathy and Graves' hyperthyroidism. Newly diagnosed, the hyperthyroidism patients had under 2 months' duration and were aged 18 to 65. Other autoimmune diseases, uncontrolled infections, pregnancy or lactation led to the exclusion of patients. Serum thyroxine and TRAb, along with clinical symptoms, thyroid ultrasound and orbital computed tomography, were what diagnosis relied on. The TCR beta CDR3 regions underwent amplification from RNA transcripts. HTBI primers served in a first-round RT-PCR, which a second-round multiplex PCR followed. TCRdb passed the multiplex PCR reads through MiXCR, listing each CDR3 protein once. The sample has about 550,000 distinct CDR3 sequences; less than 40% are singletons. V lost 0 bases and J 2 bases, leaving 16 bases between the germline ends. The germline CDR1 and CDR2 sequences are MGHRA and YSYEKL. This CDR3 is built from 17 residues.

Study results and limitations: Detected in blood as well were most expanded thyroid clonotypes with frequency above 0.001.

Source material: peripheral blood or thyroid tissue (not recorded which). This receptor was obtained from an adult man with Graves' hyperthyroidism. This sequence joins TRBV4-1 and TRBJ2-5, with D perhaps matching TRBD1 or TRBD2 (5 bases each). The chain's CDR3 is CASSQEGPGALQETQYF. For the CDR3, the DNA is TGCGCCAGCAGCCAAGAAGGGCCCGGGGCGTTACAAGAGACCCAGTACTTC.